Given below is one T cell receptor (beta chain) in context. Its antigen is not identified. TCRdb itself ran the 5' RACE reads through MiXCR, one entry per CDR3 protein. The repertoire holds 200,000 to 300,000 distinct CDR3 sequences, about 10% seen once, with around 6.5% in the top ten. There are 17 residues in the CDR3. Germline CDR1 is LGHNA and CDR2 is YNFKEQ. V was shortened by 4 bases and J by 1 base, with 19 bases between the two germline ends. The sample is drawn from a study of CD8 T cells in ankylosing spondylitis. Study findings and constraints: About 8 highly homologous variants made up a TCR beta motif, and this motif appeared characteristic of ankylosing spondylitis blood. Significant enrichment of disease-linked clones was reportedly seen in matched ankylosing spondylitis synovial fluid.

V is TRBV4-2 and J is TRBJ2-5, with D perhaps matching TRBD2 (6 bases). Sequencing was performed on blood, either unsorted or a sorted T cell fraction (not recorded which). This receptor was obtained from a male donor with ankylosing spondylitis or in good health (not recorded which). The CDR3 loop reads CASSPLGGGVSQETQYF. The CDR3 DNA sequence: TGTGCCAGCAGCCCCCTAGGCGGCGGGGTGAGCCAAGAGACCCAGTACTTC.